This T cell receptor (beta chain) originates from a study of T cells after yellow fever vaccination (dated by TCRdb to the late 2010s). About the investigation overall: Libraries from fractions with low cell numbers were prepared with the SMART-Seq v4 Ultra Low Input RNA kit. To track T-cell clones before and after primary and booster YFV17D yellow fever vaccination, bulk TCR alpha and beta repertoires were sequenced longitudinally. Two healthy male donors made up the cohort, one aged 18 to 29 years and the other aged 30 to 40 years. Bulk PBMC replicates and cell subsets were isolated from blood drawn at multiple timepoints before and after both primary and secondary immunization.

This clonotype was seen a handful of times. Its antigen target is currently unknown. Within one base of it there is no much larger clone, and no base qualities were kept. The cysteine opens and the phenylalanine closes a CDR3 of 12 amino acids. The kept DNA is CDR3 alone, 36 bases in frame from the first base. V is trimmed back by 10 bases and J by 6 bases, and the junction contains 5 bases that no gene match accounts for. The germline V gene (reference sequence) gives CDR1 as MNHEY and CDR2 as SMNVEV. Interpreted using the paper, the treatment or condition label stands for: live attenuated yellow fever vaccine strain. A standard Ficoll-Paque protocol was used to isolate PBMCs from peripheral blood. Dynabeads CD4 and CD8 positive selection kits were used to isolate CD4 and CD8 T-cell fractions. RNA was extracted with TriZol from bulk PBMCs, CD4 and CD8 fractions, and dextramer-positive and dextramer-negative fractions.

Broader findings and caveats from the paper: Compared with the primary T-cell response, the secondary T-cell response was weaker but faster, peaking on day 5 rather than day 15. FACS-sorted repertoires could contain abundant contaminating clonotypes from the bulk population, so computational filtering was required. A small share of clonotypes was detected in both CD4 and CD8 compartments, with the overlap likely arising from convergent recombination. After the booster, most clones that had expanded after primary vaccination were detected again (approximately 97% of CD4 and around nine tenths of CD8), suggesting broad maintenance of memory. The study included only a couple of donors, which limits how far the findings can be generalized.

Synthesis of TCR cDNA relied on 5'RACE template switching, a step that introduced a universal primer site along with unique molecular identifiers. cDNA synthesis was primed from both the TCR alpha and TCR beta constant segments. Two PCR steps were used to amplify libraries, with sample barcodes and sequencing adapters being added in the second step. Libraries were sequenced on Illumina HiSeq 2500 (2x100 bp) or NovaSeq (2x150 bp). As for the authors' bioinformatics: MIGEC handled demultiplexing of reads and collapsing into UMI consensus sequences, while MiXCR performed V(D)J alignment. Using edgeR on replicate PBMC samples, clonotypes were called vaccine-responding if FDR was below 0.01 and the log2 fold change was above 5 up to day 15. CD4 or CD8 identity was assigned to each bulk clonotype according to whether the clonotype was present at higher abundance in the sequenced CD4 repertoire or the sequenced CD8 repertoire. TCRdb passed the public sequencing reads through fastp at Q25 and MiXCR, retaining productive beta sequences. Every CDR3 protein is listed once, alongside the most common genes and DNA of its rows. Clone size and V and J calls follow TCRdb, not the original study. Across this sample there are fewer than 85,000 distinct CDR3 sequences, with roughly 7.7% seen only once. The ten largest clonotypes hold 35% to 45% of the sample.

This material consisted of CD8+ T cells sorted from PBMCs, taken on the day of the yellow fever booster vaccination. This TCR came from a man under 40 who received the YFV17D yellow fever vaccine. The chain employs TRBV27 and TRBJ2-7, and 11 junctional nucleotides match TRBD2. DNA sequence: TGTGCCACAGGACTAGCGGGCGGCGAGCAGTACTTC. Translated, this is CATGLAGGEQYF.